Listed here are 30 T cell receptor beta chains from one sample, sequenced in a study of T cell repertoires in cytomegalovirus infection. TCRdb reprocessed the reads with MiXCR, giving one entry per CDR3 protein. The sample includes 50,000 to 60,000 distinct CDR3 sequences, around 20% seen only once; the top ten take roughly 77%. The antigens for these receptors are not known. The sequencing used CD8+ T cells from cultured PBMCs, collected from culture after CMV antigen stimulation. The receptors derive from a human donor in good health (CMV status not recorded). Some clones in this sample may be carry-over from other donors' samples.

The chain recombines TRBV7-6 with TRBJ2-6; 7 bases are a match to TRBD2. In germline, CDR1 is SGHVS, CDR2 FNYEAQ. V trimming: 3 bases; J trimming: 0 bases; junction bases outside the gene matches: 2. The length of the CDR3 is 16 residues. CDR3 region: CASSFRGDSGANVLTF. In nucleotides, the CDR3 is TGTGCCAGCAGCTTCCGGGGGGACTCTGGGGCCAACGTCCTGACTTTC.

This clonotype was seen a few times. For the CDR3, the DNA is TGTGCCAGCAGCCAGCCGAGGAGGGGGCCCACCACAGATACGCAGTATTTT. Translation gives CASSQPRRGPTTDTQYF. This chain joins TRBV7-8 and TRBJ2-3, with TRBD1 as a possible D gene (7 bases). V shed 5 bases and J shed 2 bases, with 20 bases lying between them. Germline CDR1 and CDR2: SGHVS and FQNEAQ. This CDR3 has 17 amino acids.

This clonotype has just a few counts. V and J are TRBV7-9 and TRBJ1-4, with 8 bases fitting TRBD1. Germline V gives CDR1 SEHNR, CDR2 FQNEAQ (reference sequence). Germline trimming cut 5 bases from V and 8 bases from J; bases unmatched to any gene: 4. The CDR3 has 13 residues. This CDR3 is CASSVDRDEKLFF. The CDR3 DNA reads as TGTGCCAGCAGCGTGGACAGGGACGAAAAACTGTTTTTT.

This chain links TRBV27 with TRBJ2-7; 9 bases are shared with TRBD1. The CDR3 spans 15 residues. Looked up from germline, CDR1 is MNHEY and CDR2 is SMNVEV (reference sequence). Germline trimming cut 3 bases from V and 0 bases from J; bases unmatched to any gene: 3. The DNA for the CDR3 is TGTGCCAGCAGTTTCGGACAGGGGCGCTCCTACGAGCAGTACTTC. Translating it yields CASSFGQGRSYEQYF.

This clonotype appeared a few times. The V and J genes are TRBV20-1 and TRBJ2-7; TRBD1 aligns across 9 bases. Germline V gives CDR1 DFQATT, CDR2 SNEGSKA (reference sequence). The CDR3 covers 13 residues. With 5 bases clipped from V and 4 bases from J, the junction kept 6 bases outside the gene matches. The CDR3 region is CSAPGQGWYEQYF. The DNA of the CDR3 is TGCAGTGCTCCGGGACAGGGTTGGTACGAGCAGTACTTC.

The table lists this clonotype with a few counts. The chain carries TRBV7-8 and TRBJ2-5; TRBD2 agrees at 7 bases. V shed 5 bases, J shed 6 bases, and the junction held 12 bases outside the gene matches. Germline assignment: CDR1 SGHVS and CDR2 FQNEAQ. This CDR3 is built from 15 residues. The CDR3 sequence: CASSPSWSGEKTQYF. For the CDR3, the DNA is TGTGCCAGCAGCCCATCTTGGAGCGGGGAAAAGACCCAGTACTTC.

The chain recombines TRBV7-6 with TRBJ2-3; D might be TRBD2 (6 bases). Germline V gene lookup returns CDR1 SGHVS and CDR2 FNYEAQ. V dropped 1 base and J dropped 4 bases, with 21 bases sitting between them. The CDR3 loop spans 18 amino acids. The CDR3 here is CASSLGGEVRRGSDTQYF. CDR3 coding DNA: TGTGCCAGCAGCTTAGGGGGGGAGGTGCGGAGAGGGTCAGATACGCAGTATTTT. The full variable domain, in which reference TRBV7-6 and TRBJ2-3 provide the parts outside the CDR3, is GAGVSQSPRYKVTKRGQDVALRCDPISGHVSLYWYRQALGQGPEFLTYFNYEAQQDKSGLPNDRFSAERPEGSISTLTIQRTEQRDSAMYRCASSLGGEVRRGSDTQYFGPGTRLTVL.

V gene TRBV6-2 or TRBV6-3 combines with J gene TRBJ2-2; D is unclear. Germline CDR1 is MNHEY and CDR2 is SVGEGT. The CDR3 has 13 residues. V lost 11 bases and J 3 bases, leaving 13 bases between the germline ends. DNA of the CDR3: TGTGCCCGCGAAAACACCGACACCGGGGAGCTGTTTTTT. Its protein is CARENTDTGELFF.

The chain recombines TRBV10-3 with TRBJ2-2, with a possible D match to TRBD2 (5 bases). Trimming stripped 0 bases from V and 3 bases from J, with 11 bases between. CDR1 is ENHRY and CDR2 is SYGVKD in the germline V gene. The CDR3 has 16 residues. Written as DNA, the CDR3 is TGTGCCATCAGTGAGTCGAGGGCGAGGGACACCGGGGAGCTGTTTTTT. Protein: CAISESRARDTGELFF.

This clonotype was found a few times. The J gene is TRBJ2-7, the V gene TRBV7-2, with 7 bases lining up with TRBD2. CDR3 size: 17 residues. CDR1 SGHTA and CDR2 FQGNSA come from the germline V gene. The trim removed 1 base at V and 3 bases at J, leaving 12 bases unmatched. CDR3 region: CASSLGTVRGSLYEQYF. The CDR3 coding sequence is TGTGCCAGCAGCTTAGGAACGGTGCGGGGGTCACTCTACGAGCAGTACTTC.

The chain uses TRBV7-8 and TRBJ2-5; 14 positions match TRBD2. J gave up 3 bases and V 5 bases, and 2 bases lay outside the gene matches. Germline V lookup: CDR1 SGHVS, CDR2 FQNEAQ. The CDR3 loop spans 15 amino acids. The CDR3 loop is CASSRGLAGEETQYF. The CDR3 DNA follows: TGTGCCAGCAGCCGGGGACTAGCGGGGGAAGAGACCCAGTACTTC.

This clonotype was detected only a few times. This chain connects TRBV24-1 to TRBJ1-1; D gene uncertain. Trimming left V 2 bases short and J 2 bases short, with 8 bases between. This CDR3 is built from 14 residues. From germline, CDR1 is KGHDR and CDR2 SFDVKD. The CDR3: CATSDSDENTEAFF. The CDR3 region has the DNA TGTGCCACCAGTGATTCTGACGAAAACACTGAAGCTTTCTTT.

CDR3 in amino acids: CASSQGGELGNQPQHF. CDR3 coding DNA: TGCGCCAGCAGCCAAGGGGGGGAGCTCGGGAATCAGCCCCAGCATTTT. The chain carries TRBV4-1 and TRBJ1-5, with a tentative D call TRBD1 (5 bases). Looked up from germline, CDR1 is MGHRA and CDR2 is YSYEKL. The V gene lost 1 base and the J gene lost 4 bases, with 14 bases spanning the gap. The CDR3 runs to 16 residues.

A few counts support this clonotype. The chain couples TRBV6-2 or TRBV6-3 to TRBJ2-2; D uncertain. V was clipped by 0 bases and J by 0 bases, with 8 bases between them. The CDR3 is 16 residues long. Germline CDR1 MNHEY, CDR2 SVGEGT. CDR3 in DNA: TGTGCCAGCAGTTACTCAGCCGGAGCGAACACCGGGGAGCTGTTTTTT. This gives the protein CASSYSAGANTGELFF.

This chain connects TRBV28 to TRBJ2-7, with D uncertain. This CDR3 is 13 amino acids long. V was trimmed by 6 bases and J by 3 bases, leaving 12 bases between them. Germline lookup yields CDR1 MDHEN and CDR2 SYDVKM. The CDR3 region is CASRGLTIYEQYF. As DNA, the CDR3 is TGTGCCAGCAGGGGCCTAACGATCTACGAGCAGTACTTC. The full variable domain, completed using reference TRBV28 and TRBJ2-7, is DVKVTQSSRYLVKRTGEKVFLECVQDMDHENMFWYRQDPGLGLRLIYFSYDVKMKEKGDIPEGYSVSREKKERFSLILESASTNQTSMYLCASRGLTIYEQYFGPGTRLTVT.

The chain is built from TRBV29-1 and TRBJ1-5; possible D gene TRBD1, 5 bases. This CDR3 comprises 12 residues. Germline CDR1 SQVTM, CDR2 ANQGSEA. V shed 6 bases and J shed 3 bases, with 9 bases lying between them. The CDR3 DNA reads TGCAGCGTGCGACAGCCCAATCAGCCCCAGCATTTT. Its protein product is CSVRQPNQPQHF.

Only a few counts were recorded for this clonotype. The V and J genes are TRBV7-9 and TRBJ1-1; a weak D match, TRBD1 (5 bases). CDR3 size: 15 residues. Germline-derived CDR1 and CDR2 are SEHNR and FQNEAQ (reference sequence). Trimming pared 5 bases from V and 1 base from J, leaving 14 bases between. The CDR3 loop reads CASSSETEQNTEAFF. The CDR3 region has the DNA TGTGCCAGCAGCAGCGAGACAGAACAGAACACTGAAGCTTTCTTT.

This clonotype has a handful of counts. The CDR3 protein is CASSQGRDTDTQYF. DNA of the CDR3: TGCGCCAGCAGCCAAGGCAGGGACACAGATACGCAGTATTTT. The chain combines TRBV4-1 with TRBJ2-3; TRBD1 might be the D (5 bases). This CDR3 has 14 amino acids. Germline CDR1 reads MGHRA; CDR2 reads YSYEKL. V lost 1 base and J lost 2, with 7 bases in between.

This clonotype was detected only a few times. The CDR3: CASSQNTGELFF. In nucleotides, the CDR3 is TGTGCCAGCAGTCAGAACACCGGGGAGCTGTTTTTT. The V gene is TRBV27, the J gene TRBJ2-2, with D unclear. Germline CDR1 and CDR2: MNHEY and SMNVEV (reference sequence). V was pared by 5 bases and J by 1 base, with 2 bases between. The CDR3 is made up of 12 amino acids.

Here the CDR3 DNA reads TGTGCCAGCAGCATCCCCATAGCGGGGGGCGCCACAGATACGCAGTATTTT. It codes for CASSIPIAGGATDTQYF. The chain links TRBV7-8 to TRBJ2-3, with 10 nucleotides matching TRBD2. Unmatched junction bases numbered 10, after V lost 5 bases and J lost 2 bases. The germline V gene has CDR1 SGHVS and CDR2 FQNEAQ. The CDR3 is 17 amino acids.

The genes are TRBV10-2 and TRBJ1-6; 9 bases agree with TRBD1. CDR3 size: 14 residues. Losses at the gene ends were 8 bases for V and 10 bases for J; bases not matched to a gene: 9. Germline V gene lookup returns CDR1 WSHSY and CDR2 SAAADI. CDR3 residues: CASAGTGRESPLHF. CDR3 nucleotide sequence: TGCGCCAGCGCGGGGACAGGGAGGGAGTCACCCCTCCACTTT.

This clonotype appeared once. This chain connects TRBV4-1 to TRBJ2-3; 12 bases map to TRBD2. The CDR3 is made up of 18 amino acids. Germline-derived CDR1 and CDR2 are MGHRA and YSYEKL. J gave up 0 bases and V 0 bases, and 4 bases lay outside the gene matches. The CDR3 spells CASSQDPGTSGSTDTQYF. In DNA form, the CDR3 reads TGCGCCAGCAGCCAAGACCCGGGGACTAGCGGGAGCACAGATACGCAGTATTTT.

V gene TRBV18 combines with J gene TRBJ2-7, with 11 bases fitting TRBD1. V was clipped by 2 bases and J by 5 bases; unmatched bases: 11. This CDR3 has 17 residues. Germline assignment: CDR1 KGHSH and CDR2 LQKENI. CDR3 protein: CASSPYWTGGFDNEQYF. The CDR3 DNA reads as TGTGCCAGCTCACCATACTGGACAGGGGGCTTTGATAACGAGCAGTACTTC.

A few counts support this clonotype. The chain recombines TRBV12-3 or TRBV12-4 with TRBJ2-3, with unresolved D. The V end was cut by 5 bases, the J end by 4 bases, with 7 bases between. CDR3 length: 12 residues. The CDR3 nucleotides are TGTGCCAGCAGTCCCGATGCAGATACGCAGTATTTT. This gives the protein CASSPDADTQYF.

This clonotype was observed a handful of times. The V and J genes are TRBV4-3 and TRBJ2-1; 10 bases agree with TRBD2. This CDR3 has 17 amino acids. Germline V gene sequence: CDR1 LGHNA, CDR2 YSLEER. V trimming: 0 bases; J trimming: 3 bases; junction bases outside the gene matches: 5. The CDR3 DNA reads as TGCGCCAGCAGCCAAGATCGGGCTAGCGGGGGCTACAATGAGCAGTTCTTC. Its protein is CASSQDRASGGYNEQFF.

This sequence joins TRBV6-2 or TRBV6-3 and TRBJ2-1; the match to TRBD2 covers 9 bases. This CDR3 region has 17 residues. Per the germline V gene, CDR1 is MNHEY and CDR2 is SVGEGT. V gave up 0 bases and J gave up 7 bases; unmatched junction bases: 10. The CDR3 sequence: CASSYSLFAGGPNEQFF. Written as DNA, the CDR3 is TGTGCCAGCAGTTACTCGCTGTTCGCGGGGGGGCCGAATGAGCAGTTCTTC.

V usage is TRBV27 and J usage is TRBJ2-5; D may be TRBD2 (6 bases). This CDR3 comprises 13 residues. Per germline, CDR1 MNHEY and CDR2 SMNVEV (reference sequence). Trimming took 3 bases from V and 4 from J, leaving 9 bases between them. The CDR3 DNA reads TGTGCCAGCAGTTTCGGGGGAGGAGAGACCCAGTACTTC. Its translation is CASSFGGGETQYF.

CDR3 DNA: TGTGCCAGCAGCCCCCGAAGGGATACTTCTTCAAAGACCCAGTACTTC. Encoded protein: CASSPRRDTSSKTQYF. The chain recombines TRBV7-2 with TRBJ2-5; D uncertain. Germline assignment: CDR1 SGHTA and CDR2 FQGNSA. Trimming pared 5 bases from V and 6 bases from J, leaving 22 bases between. The length of the CDR3 is 16 residues.

This clonotype was counted ten times or more. The V and J genes are TRBV4-1 and TRBJ1-5; TRBD1 is a possible D gene (5 bases). CDR1 is MGHRA and CDR2 is YSYEKL in the germline V gene. This CDR3 region has 14 residues. V lost 1 base to trimming and J lost 4 bases, with 8 bases between them. CDR3 residues: CASSQVGPNQPQHF. The CDR3 bases are TGCGCCAGCAGCCAAGTGGGGCCGAATCAGCCCCAGCATTTT.

This clonotype occurred once. The chain links TRBV11-2 to TRBJ2-7; D not resolved. CDR1 is SGHAT, CDR2 FQNNGV, per germline. This CDR3 has 13 residues. V dropped 1 base and J dropped 4 bases, with 8 bases sitting between them. This CDR3 reads CASSLGQDYEQYF. The CDR3 DNA reads TGTGCCAGCAGCTTAGGCCAGGATTACGAGCAGTACTTC.